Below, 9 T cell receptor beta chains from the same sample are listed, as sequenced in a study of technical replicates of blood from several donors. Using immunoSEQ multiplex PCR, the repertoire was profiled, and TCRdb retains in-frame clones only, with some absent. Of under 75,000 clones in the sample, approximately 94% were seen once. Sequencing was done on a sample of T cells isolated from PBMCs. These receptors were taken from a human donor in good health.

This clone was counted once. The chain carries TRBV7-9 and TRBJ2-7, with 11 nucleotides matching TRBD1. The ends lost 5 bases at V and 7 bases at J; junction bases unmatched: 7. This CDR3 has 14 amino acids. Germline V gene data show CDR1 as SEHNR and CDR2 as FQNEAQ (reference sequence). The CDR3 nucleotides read TGTGCCAGCAGCCGCGGACAGGGGGCTGGAGAGCAGTACTTC. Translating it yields CASSRGQGAGEQYF.

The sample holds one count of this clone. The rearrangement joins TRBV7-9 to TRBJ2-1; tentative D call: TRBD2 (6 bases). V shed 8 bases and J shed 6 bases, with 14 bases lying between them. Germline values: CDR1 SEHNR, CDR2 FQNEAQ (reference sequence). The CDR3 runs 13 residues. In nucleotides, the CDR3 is TGTGCCAGCGAGGTAGTAGCGGCCAATGAGCAGTTCTTC. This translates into CASEVVAANEQFF.

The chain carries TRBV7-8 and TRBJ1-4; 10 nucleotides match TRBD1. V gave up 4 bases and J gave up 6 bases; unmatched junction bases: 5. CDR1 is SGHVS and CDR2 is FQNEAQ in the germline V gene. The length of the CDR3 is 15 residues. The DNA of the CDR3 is TGTGCCAGCAGCTGGGACAGGGGAAGGGATGAAAAACTGTTTTTT. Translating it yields CASSWDRGRDEKLFF.

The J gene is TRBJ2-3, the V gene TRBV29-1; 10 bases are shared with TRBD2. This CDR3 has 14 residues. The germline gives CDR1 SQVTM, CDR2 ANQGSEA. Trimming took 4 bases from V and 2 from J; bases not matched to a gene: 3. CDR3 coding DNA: TGCAGCGTTGTACTAGCGGGACACACAGATACGCAGTATTTT. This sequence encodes CSVVLAGHTDTQYF.

In nucleotides, the CDR3 is TGTGCCAGCAGTGGGACAGGGTACAATGAGCAGTTCTTC. It is translated as CASSGTGYNEQFF. The chain is built from TRBV2 and TRBJ2-1; 8 nucleotides match TRBD1. After removal of 4 bases from V and 4 bases from J, the junction contained 0 bases not matched to a gene. CDR3 length equals 13 residues. CDR1 is SNHLY and CDR2 is FYNNEI in the germline V gene.

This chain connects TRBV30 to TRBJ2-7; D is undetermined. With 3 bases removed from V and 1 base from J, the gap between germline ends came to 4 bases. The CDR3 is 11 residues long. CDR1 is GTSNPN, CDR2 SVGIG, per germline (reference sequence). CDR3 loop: CAWSGSYEQYF. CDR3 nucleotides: TGTGCCTGGAGCGGGTCCTACGAGCAGTACTTC.

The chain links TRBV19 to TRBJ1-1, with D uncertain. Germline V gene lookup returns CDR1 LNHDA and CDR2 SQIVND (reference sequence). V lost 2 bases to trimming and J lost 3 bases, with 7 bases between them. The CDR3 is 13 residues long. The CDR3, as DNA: TGTGCCAGTAGTATAAACTTGTACACTGAAGCTTTCTTT. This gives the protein CASSINLYTEAFF.

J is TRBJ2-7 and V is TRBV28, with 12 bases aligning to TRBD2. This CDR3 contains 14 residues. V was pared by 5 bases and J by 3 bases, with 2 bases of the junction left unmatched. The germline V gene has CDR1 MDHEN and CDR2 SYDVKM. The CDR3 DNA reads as TGTGCCAGCAGTCCACTAGCGGGAGGCTACGAGCAGTACTTC. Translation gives CASSPLAGGYEQYF.

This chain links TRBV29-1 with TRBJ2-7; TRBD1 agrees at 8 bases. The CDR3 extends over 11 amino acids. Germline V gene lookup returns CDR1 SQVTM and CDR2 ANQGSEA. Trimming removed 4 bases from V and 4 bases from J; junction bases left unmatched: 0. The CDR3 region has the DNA TGCAGCGTTGGGACAGGGTACGAGCAGTACTTC. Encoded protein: CSVGTGYEQYF.